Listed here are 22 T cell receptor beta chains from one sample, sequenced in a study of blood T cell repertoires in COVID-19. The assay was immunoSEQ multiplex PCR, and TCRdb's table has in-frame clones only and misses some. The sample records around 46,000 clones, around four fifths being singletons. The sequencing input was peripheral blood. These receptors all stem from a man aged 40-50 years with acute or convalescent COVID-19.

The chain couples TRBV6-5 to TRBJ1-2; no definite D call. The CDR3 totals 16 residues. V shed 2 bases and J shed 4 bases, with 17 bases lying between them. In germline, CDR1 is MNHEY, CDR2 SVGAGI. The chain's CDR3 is CASSYRRTSSPYGYTF. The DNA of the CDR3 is TGTGCCAGCAGTTACCGGAGGACGTCCAGCCCCTATGGCTACACCTTC.

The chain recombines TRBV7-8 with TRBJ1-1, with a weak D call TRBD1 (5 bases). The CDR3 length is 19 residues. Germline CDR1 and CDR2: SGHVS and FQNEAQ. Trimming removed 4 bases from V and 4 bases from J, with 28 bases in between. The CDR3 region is CASSWPSMGGTRDRTEAFF. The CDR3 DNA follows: TGTGCCAGCAGCTGGCCCTCGATGGGGGGAACTAGGGATCGCACTGAAGCTTTCTTT.

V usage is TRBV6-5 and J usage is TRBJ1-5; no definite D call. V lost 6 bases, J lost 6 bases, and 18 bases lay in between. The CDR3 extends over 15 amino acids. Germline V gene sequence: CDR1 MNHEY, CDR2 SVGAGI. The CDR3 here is CASRDLGGRGQPQHF. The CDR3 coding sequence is TGTGCCAGCAGGGACCTGGGAGGTCGTGGTCAGCCCCAGCATTTT.

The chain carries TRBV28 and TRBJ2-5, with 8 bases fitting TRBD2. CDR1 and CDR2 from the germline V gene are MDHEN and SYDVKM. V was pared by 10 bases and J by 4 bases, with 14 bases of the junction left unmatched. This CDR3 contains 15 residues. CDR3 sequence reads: CATLLLSGVGETQYF. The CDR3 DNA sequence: TGTGCCACCCTCCTCCTTAGCGGGGTGGGAGAGACCCAGTACTTC.

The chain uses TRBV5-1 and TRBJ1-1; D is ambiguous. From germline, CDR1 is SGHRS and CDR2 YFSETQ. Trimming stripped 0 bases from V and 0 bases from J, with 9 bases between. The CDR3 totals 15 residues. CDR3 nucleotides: TGCGCCAGCAGCTTGGGGTCCTCTATGAACACTGAAGCTTTCTTT. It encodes CASSLGSSMNTEAFF.

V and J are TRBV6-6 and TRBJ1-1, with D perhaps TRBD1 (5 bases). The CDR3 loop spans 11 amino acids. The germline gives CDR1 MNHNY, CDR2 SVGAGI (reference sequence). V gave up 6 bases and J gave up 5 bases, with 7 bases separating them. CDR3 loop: CASRGGTEAFF. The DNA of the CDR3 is TGTGCCAGCAGGGGGGGAACTGAAGCTTTCTTT.

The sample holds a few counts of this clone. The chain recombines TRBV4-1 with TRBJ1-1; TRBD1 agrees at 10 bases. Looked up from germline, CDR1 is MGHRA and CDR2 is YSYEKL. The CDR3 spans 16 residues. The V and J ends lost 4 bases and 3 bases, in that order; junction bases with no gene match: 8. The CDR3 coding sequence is TGCGCCAGCAGCCGCCGCGGTGGGACAGGGGACACTGAAGCTTTCTTT. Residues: CASSRRGGTGDTEAFF.

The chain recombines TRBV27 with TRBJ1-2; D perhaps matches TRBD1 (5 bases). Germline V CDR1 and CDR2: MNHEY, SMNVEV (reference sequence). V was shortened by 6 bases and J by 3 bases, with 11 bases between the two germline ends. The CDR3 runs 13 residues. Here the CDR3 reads CASSPGRDYGYTF. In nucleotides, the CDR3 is TGTGCCAGCAGCCCGGGCAGGGACTATGGCTACACCTTC.

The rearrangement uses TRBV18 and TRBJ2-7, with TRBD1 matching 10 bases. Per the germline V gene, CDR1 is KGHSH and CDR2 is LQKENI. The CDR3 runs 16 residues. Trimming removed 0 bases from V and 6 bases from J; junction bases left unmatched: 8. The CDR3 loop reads CASSPPDRGYGGEQYF. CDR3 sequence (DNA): TGTGCCAGCTCACCACCGGACAGGGGGTACGGGGGCGAGCAGTACTTC. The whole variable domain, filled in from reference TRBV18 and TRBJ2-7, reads NAGVMQNPRHLVRRRGQEARLRCSPMKGHSHVYWYRQLPEEGLKFMVYLQKENIIDESGMPKERFSAEFPKEGPSILRIQQVVRGDSAAYFCASSPPDRGYGGEQYFGPGTRLTVT.

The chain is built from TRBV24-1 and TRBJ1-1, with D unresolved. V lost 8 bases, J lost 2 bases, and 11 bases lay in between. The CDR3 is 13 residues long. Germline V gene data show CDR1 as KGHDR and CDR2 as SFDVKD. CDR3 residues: CATKGRSNTEAFF. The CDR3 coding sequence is TGTGCCACCAAAGGGAGGTCCAACACTGAAGCTTTCTTT.

For the CDR3, the DNA is TGTGCCAGCAGCTTTAACAGACAAGAGACCCAGTACTTC. Its translation: CASSFNRQETQYF. The chain couples TRBV7-6 to TRBJ2-5; D is ambiguous. CDR3 length: 13 amino acids. Germline V gene lookup returns CDR1 SGHVS and CDR2 FNYEAQ. The V end was cut by 3 bases, the J end by 2 bases, with 7 bases between.

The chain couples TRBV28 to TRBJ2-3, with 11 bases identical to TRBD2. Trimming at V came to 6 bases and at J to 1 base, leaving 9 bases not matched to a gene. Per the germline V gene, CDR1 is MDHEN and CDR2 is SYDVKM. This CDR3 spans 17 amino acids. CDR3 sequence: CASSPLPGLAGTDTQYF. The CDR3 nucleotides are TGTGCCAGCAGCCCCCTCCCGGGACTAGCGGGCACAGATACGCAGTATTTT. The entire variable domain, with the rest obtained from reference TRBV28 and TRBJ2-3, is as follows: DVKVTQSSRYLVKRTGEKVFLECVQDMDHENMFWYRQDPGLGLRLIYFSYDVKMKEKGDIPEGYSVSREKKERFSLILESASTNQTSMYLCASSPLPGLAGTDTQYFGPGTRLTVL.

Here the CDR3 DNA reads TGTGCCAGCAGCCTTAGCGGGGGGGCACCCGATACGCAGTATTTT. It encodes CASSLSGGAPDTQYF. The chain has TRBV6-5 and TRBJ2-3; 11 bases are a match to TRBD2. V lost 6 bases and J lost 6; bases outside the gene matches: 8. Germline loops: CDR1 MNHEY, CDR2 SVGAGI. CDR3 length equals 15 residues.

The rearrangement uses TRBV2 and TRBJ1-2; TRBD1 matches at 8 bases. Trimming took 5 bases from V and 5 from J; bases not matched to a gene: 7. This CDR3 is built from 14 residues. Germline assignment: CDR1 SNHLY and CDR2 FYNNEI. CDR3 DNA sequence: TGTGCCAGCAGTTGGACAGGGTCGTCGTATGGCTACACCTTC. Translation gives CASSWTGSSYGYTF.

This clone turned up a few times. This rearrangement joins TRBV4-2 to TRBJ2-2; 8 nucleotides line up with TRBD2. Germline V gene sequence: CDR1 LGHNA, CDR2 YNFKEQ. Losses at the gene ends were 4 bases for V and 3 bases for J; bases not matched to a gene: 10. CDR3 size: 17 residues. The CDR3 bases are TGTGCCAGCAGCCCCTCCCGAGTCGGGGGGGACACCGGGGAGCTGTTTTTT. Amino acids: CASSPSRVGGDTGELFF.

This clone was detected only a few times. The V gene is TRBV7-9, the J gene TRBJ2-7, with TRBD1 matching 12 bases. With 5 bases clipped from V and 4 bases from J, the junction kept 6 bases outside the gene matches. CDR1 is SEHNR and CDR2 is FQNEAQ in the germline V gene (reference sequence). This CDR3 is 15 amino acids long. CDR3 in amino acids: CASSPGTGGIYEQYF. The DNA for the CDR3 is TGTGCCAGCAGCCCAGGGACAGGGGGCATATACGAGCAGTACTTC.

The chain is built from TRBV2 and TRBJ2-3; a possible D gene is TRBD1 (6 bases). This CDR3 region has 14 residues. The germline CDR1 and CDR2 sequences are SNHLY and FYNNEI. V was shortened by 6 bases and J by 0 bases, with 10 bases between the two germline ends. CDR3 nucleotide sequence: TGTGCCAGCAGAAGGACAGCCAGCACAGATACGCAGTATTTT. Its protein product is CASRRTASTDTQYF.

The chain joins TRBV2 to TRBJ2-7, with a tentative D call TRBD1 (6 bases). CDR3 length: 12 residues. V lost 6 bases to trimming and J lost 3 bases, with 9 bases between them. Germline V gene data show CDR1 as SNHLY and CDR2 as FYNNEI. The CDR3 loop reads CASSKGGYEQYF. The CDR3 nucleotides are TGTGCCAGCAGCAAAGGGGGCTACGAGCAGTACTTC.

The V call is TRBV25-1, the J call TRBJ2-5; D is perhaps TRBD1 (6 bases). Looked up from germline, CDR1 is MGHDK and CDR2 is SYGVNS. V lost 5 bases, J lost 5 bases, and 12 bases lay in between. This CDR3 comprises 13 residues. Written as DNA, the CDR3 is TGTGCCAGCAGTAAACAGGGTTTTGAGACCCAGTACTTC. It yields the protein CASSKQGFETQYF.

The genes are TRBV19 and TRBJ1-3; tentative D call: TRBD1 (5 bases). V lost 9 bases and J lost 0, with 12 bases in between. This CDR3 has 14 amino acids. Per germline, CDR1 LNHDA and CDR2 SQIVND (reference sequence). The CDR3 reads CASRPRGSGNTIYF. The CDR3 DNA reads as TGTGCCAGCCGACCTAGGGGCTCTGGAAACACCATATATTTT.

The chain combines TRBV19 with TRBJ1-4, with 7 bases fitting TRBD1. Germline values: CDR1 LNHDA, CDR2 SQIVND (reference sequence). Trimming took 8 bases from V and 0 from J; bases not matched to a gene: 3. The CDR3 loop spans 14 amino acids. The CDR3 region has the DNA TGTGCCAGTGCTACAGGGGCAACTAATGAAAAACTGTTTTTT. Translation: CASATGATNEKLFF. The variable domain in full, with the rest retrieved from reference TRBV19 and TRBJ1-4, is DGGITQSPKYLFRKEGQNVTLSCEQNLNHDAMYWYRQDPGQGLRLIYYSQIVNDFQKGDIAEGYSVSREKKESFPLTVTSAQKNPTAFYLCASATGATNEKLFFGSGTQLSVL.

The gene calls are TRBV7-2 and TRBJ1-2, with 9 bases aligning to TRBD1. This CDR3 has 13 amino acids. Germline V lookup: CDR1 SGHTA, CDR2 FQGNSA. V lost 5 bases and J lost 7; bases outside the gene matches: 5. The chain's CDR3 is CASSLQGAGGYTF. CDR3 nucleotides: TGTGCCAGCAGCCTACAGGGGGCGGGTGGCTACACCTTC.